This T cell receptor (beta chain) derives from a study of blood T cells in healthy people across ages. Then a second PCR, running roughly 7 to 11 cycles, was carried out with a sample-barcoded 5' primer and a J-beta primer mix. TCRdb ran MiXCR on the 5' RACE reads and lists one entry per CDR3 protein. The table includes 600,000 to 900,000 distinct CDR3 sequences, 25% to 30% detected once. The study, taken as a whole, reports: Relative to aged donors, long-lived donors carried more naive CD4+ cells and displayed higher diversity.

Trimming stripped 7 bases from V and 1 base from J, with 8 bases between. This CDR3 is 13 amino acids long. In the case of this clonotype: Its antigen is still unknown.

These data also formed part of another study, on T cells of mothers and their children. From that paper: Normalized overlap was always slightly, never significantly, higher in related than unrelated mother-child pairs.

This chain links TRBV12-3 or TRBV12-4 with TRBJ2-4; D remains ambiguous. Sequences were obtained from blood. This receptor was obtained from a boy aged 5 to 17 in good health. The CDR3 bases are TGTGCCAGCACCGGGTCGGCCAAAAACATTCAGTACTTC. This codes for CASTGSAKNIQYF.